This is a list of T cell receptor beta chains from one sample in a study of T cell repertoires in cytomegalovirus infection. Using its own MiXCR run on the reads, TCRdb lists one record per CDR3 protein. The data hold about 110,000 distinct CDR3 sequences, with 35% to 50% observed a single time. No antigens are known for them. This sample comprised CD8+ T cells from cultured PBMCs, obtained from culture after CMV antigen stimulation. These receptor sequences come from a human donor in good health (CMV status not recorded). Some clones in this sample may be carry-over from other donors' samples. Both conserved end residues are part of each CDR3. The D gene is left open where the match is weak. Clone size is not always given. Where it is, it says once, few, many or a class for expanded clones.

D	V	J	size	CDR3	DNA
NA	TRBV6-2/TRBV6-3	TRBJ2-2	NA	CASSYWAGELFF	TGTGCCAGCAGTTACTGGGCCGGGGAGCTGTTTTTT
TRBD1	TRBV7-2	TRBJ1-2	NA	CASSLNRGTGYTF	TGTGCCAGCAGCTTAAACAGGGGGACTGGCTACACCTTC
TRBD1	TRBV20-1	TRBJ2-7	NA	CSARTGTAYEQYF	TGCAGTGCTAGAACCGGGACAGCCTACGAGCAGTACTTC
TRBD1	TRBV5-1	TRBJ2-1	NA	CASRQRDRGTTSYNEQFF	TGCGCCAGCAGACAACGGGACAGGGGTACCACCTCCTACAATGAGCAGTTCTTC
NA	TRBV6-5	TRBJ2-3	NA	CASTQWGMGADTQYF	TGTGCCAGCACCCAGTGGGGGATGGGGGCAGATACGCAGTATTTT
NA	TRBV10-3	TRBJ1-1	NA	CAISEPPWIDQKAFF	TGTGCCATCAGTGAGCCTCCGTGGATAGACCAAAAAGCTTTCTTT
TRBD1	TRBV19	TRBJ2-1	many	CASSSDRGISYNEQFF	TGTGCCAGTAGTTCGGACAGGGGAATTTCCTACAATGAGCAGTTCTTC
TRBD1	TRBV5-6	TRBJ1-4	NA	CASSSPRDREFSNEKLFF	TGTGCCAGCAGCTCGCCCCGGGACAGGGAATTTTCGAATGAAAAACTGTTTTTT
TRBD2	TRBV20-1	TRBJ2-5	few	CSARGGYQETQYF	TGCAGTGCTAGGGGGGGGTACCAAGAGACCCAGTACTTC
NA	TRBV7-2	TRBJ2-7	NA	CASSLMAAGYEQYF	TGTGCCAGCAGCCTAATGGCAGCCGGCTACGAGCAGTACTTC
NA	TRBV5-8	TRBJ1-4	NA	CARPDGKTNEKLFF	TGTGCCAGACCGGATGGGAAAACTAATGAAAAACTGTTTTTT
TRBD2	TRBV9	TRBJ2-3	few	CASSDSGAGTDTQYF	TGTGCCAGCAGCGATAGCGGGGCTGGCACAGATACGCAGTATTTT
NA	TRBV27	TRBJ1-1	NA	CASSLSWHGPNTEAFF	TGTGCCAGCAGTTTATCCTGGCATGGGCCGAACACTGAAGCTTTCTTT
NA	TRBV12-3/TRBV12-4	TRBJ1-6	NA	CASSSTGPGSPLHF	TGTGCCAGCAGCAGTACAGGGCCGGGGTCACCCCTCCACTTT
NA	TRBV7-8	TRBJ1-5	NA	CASRLEGAWSNQPQHF	TGTGCCAGCAGATTAGAAGGGGCATGGAGCAATCAGCCCCAGCATTTT
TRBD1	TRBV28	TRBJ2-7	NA	CASHDRVHEQYF	TGTGCCAGTCATGACAGGGTCCACGAGCAGTACTTC
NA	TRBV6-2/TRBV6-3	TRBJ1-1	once	CASSYSSQVMNTEAFF	TGTGCCAGCAGTTACTCTTCACAGGTCATGAACACTGAAGCTTTCTTT
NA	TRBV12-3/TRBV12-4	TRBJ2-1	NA	CASSLGTRNYNEQFF	TGTGCCAGCAGTCTGGGGACACGAAACTACAATGAGCAGTTCTTC
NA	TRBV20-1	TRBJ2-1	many	CSASLRSFSYNEQFF	TGCAGTGCTAGCCTACGCTCCTTCTCCTACAATGAGCAGTTCTTC
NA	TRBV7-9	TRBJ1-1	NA	CASSLLGIDSEAFF	TGTGCCAGCAGCTTATTGGGCATAGACTCCGAAGCTTTCTTT
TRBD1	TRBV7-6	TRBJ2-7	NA	CASSTTNRGLGEQYF	TGTGCCAGCAGCACCACCAACAGGGGGTTGGGGGAGCAGTACTTC
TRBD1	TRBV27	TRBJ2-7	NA	CASSEGTGTGFYEQYF	TGTGCCAGCAGTGAGGGAACCGGGACAGGGTTCTACGAGCAGTACTTC
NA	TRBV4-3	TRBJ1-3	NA	CASSQYYGNTIYF	TGCGCCAGCAGCCAATACTACGGAAACACCATATATTTT
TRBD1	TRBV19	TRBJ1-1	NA	CATDNGQGNTEAFF	TGTGCCACCGACAATGGACAGGGGAACACTGAAGCTTTCTTT
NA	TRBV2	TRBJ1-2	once	CARRGFGYTF	TGTGCCCGCCGTGGGTTCGGCTACACCTTC
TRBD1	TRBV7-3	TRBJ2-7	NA	CASRKTGDHEQYF	TGTGCCAGCAGGAAGACAGGGGACCACGAGCAGTACTTC
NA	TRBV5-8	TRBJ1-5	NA	CASSLGSIQPQHF	TGTGCCAGCAGCTTGGGGTCAATACAGCCCCAGCATTTT
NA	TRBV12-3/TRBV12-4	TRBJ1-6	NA	CASSPHGGNSPLHF	TGTGCCAGCAGTCCTCACGGGGGAAATTCACCCCTCCACTTT
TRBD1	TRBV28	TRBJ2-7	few	CASSWGQDNLSSYEQYF	TGTGCCAGCAGTTGGGGACAGGACAACTTAAGCTCCTACGAGCAGTACTTC
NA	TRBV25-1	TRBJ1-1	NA	CASSESHQNTEAFF	TGTGCCAGCAGTGAATCCCACCAGAACACTGAAGCTTTCTTT
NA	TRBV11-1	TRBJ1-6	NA	CASSRRSSYNSPLHF	TGTGCCAGCAGCCGCAGGAGCTCCTATAATTCACCCCTCCACTTT
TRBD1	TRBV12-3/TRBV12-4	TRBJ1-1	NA	CACRVNRGATEAFF	TGTGCCTGCAGAGTGAACAGGGGAGCCACTGAAGCTTTCTTT
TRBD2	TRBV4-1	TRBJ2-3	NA	CASSQPWEGTQYF	TGCGCCAGCAGCCAACCCTGGGAGGGGACGCAGTATTTT
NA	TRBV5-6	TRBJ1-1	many	CASSQIYTEAFF	TGTGCCAGCAGCCAAATATACACTGAAGCTTTCTTT
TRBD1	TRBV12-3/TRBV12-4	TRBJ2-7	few	CASSAGTGFVFGQYF	TGTGCCAGCAGTGCCGGGACAGGGTTTGTATTCGGGCAGTACTTC
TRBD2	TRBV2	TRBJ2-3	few	CATTSGGMSTDTQYF	TGTGCCACCACCAGCGGGGGTATGAGCACAGATACGCAGTATTTT
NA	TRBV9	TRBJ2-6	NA	CASSAARAESSGANVLTF	TGTGCCAGCAGCGCAGCTAGGGCAGAATCCTCTGGGGCCAACGTCCTGACTTTC
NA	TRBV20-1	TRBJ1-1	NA	CSASNQGAKEAFF	TGCAGTGCTAGTAACCAGGGAGCGAAGGAAGCTTTCTTT
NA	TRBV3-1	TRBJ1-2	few	CASSQVAWGREYGYTF	TGTGCCAGCAGCCAAGTAGCCTGGGGAAGGGAGTATGGCTACACCTTC
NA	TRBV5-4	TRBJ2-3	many	CASSPSIGQGDTQYF	TGTGCCAGCAGCCCTTCCATCGGTCAAGGGGATACGCAGTATTTT
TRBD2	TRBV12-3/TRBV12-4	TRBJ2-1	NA	CASSLMTSGGGEQFF	TGTGCCAGCAGTTTAATGACTAGCGGGGGGGGTGAGCAGTTCTTC
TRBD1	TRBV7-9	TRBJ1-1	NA	CASRENRGNTEAFF	TGTGCCAGCAGGGAGAACAGGGGTAACACTGAAGCTTTCTTT
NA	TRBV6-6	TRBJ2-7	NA	CASKTLNYEQYF	TGTGCCAGCAAAACACTGAACTACGAGCAGTACTTC
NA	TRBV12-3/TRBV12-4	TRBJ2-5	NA	CASSLYAPQETQYF	TGTGCCAGCAGTTTATATGCCCCCCAAGAGACCCAGTACTTC
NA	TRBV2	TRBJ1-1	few	CASSELWSTEAFF	TGTGCCAGCAGCGAGTTGTGGAGCACTGAAGCTTTCTTT